Listed here are 30 T cell receptor beta chains from one sample, sequenced in a study of T cell clonotyping in hematopoietic cell transplantation. Generated by immunoSEQ multiplex PCR, the TCRdb table keeps only in-frame clones and is missing some. The sample carries about 14,000 clones, 62% recorded once. The sample comprised PBMCs. These receptors came from a human donor who either received an allogeneic hematopoietic cell transplant for a myeloid malignancy or was a related donor (not recorded which). Some clones in this sample may be carry-over from other donors' samples.

The sample holds one count of this clone. This chain joins TRBV5-1 and TRBJ1-2; perhaps TRBD1 as D (5 bases). This CDR3 has 16 amino acids. In germline, CDR1 is SGHRS, CDR2 YFSETQ. The germline V and J ends were trimmed by 0 bases and 1 base, with 13 bases remaining between them. CDR3 sequence: CASSLETHGGNYGYTF. The CDR3 nucleotides are TGCGCCAGCAGCTTGGAGACCCACGGGGGTAACTATGGCTACACCTTC.

The CDR3 DNA is TGTGCCAGCAGCGTAGGCAGTAACTATGGCTACACCTTC. Protein: CASSVGSNYGYTF. The genes are TRBV9 and TRBJ1-2; D gene unclear. The CDR3 is made up of 13 amino acids. Germline loops: CDR1 SGDLS, CDR2 YYNGEE. The V and J ends lost 0 bases and 1 base respectively, with 4 bases between them.

This chain links TRBV11-2 with TRBJ2-5; D gene ambiguous. The J call could be wrong; TRBJ2-7 is a better fit for the DNA end. The CDR3 covers 13 residues. Germline values: CDR1 SGHAT, CDR2 FQNNGV. CDR3 DNA: TGTGCCAGCAGCTTAGACACCGGATACGAGCAGTACTTC. It encodes CASSLDTGYEQYF.

V usage is TRBV4-2 and J usage is TRBJ2-5, with D unresolved. This CDR3 has 15 residues. Trimming took off 0 bases at V and 1 base at J, with 9 bases between the two ends. Germline V lookup: CDR1 LGHNA, CDR2 YNFKEQ. The DNA for the CDR3 is TGTGCCAGCAGCCAAGATTTGAATTTCCAAGAGACCCAGTACTTC. Translated: CASSQDLNFQETQYF.

This clone was seen a single time. CDR3 loop: CAWSSAWGGSTDTQYF. The CDR3, as DNA: TGTGCCTGGAGTTCCGCTTGGGGGGGAAGCACAGATACGCAGTATTTT. The chain has TRBV30 and TRBJ2-3, with TRBD2 matching 7 bases. Looked up from germline, CDR1 is GTSNPN and CDR2 is SVGIG (reference sequence). The J segment lost 0 bases and the V segment lost 2 bases, leaving 8 bases of the junction unmatched. The CDR3 totals 16 residues.

V and J are TRBV15 and TRBJ2-7; a weak D match, TRBD1 (5 bases). This CDR3 spans 15 amino acids. Per germline, CDR1 LNHNV and CDR2 YYDKDF (reference sequence). V lost 1 base, J lost 6 bases, and 16 bases lay in between. CDR3 residues: CATSRVGQGYSEQYF. The CDR3 DNA follows: TGTGCCACCAGCAGAGTAGGGCAGGGCTATAGCGAGCAGTACTTC.

This clone has only a few counts. The V and J genes are TRBV25-1 and TRBJ2-5; D is perhaps TRBD1 or TRBD2 (7 bases each). Germline V gives CDR1 MGHDK, CDR2 SYGVNS. Trimming removed 5 bases at V and 5 bases at J, with 15 bases between. CDR3 length: 14 residues. CDR3 bases: TGTGCCAGCAGTTCCTGGGGGGGACAGGAGACCCAGTACTTC. It specifies CASSSWGGQETQYF.

This chain uses TRBV30 with TRBJ1-1; no clear D. CDR3 length equals 15 residues. With 0 bases removed from V and 1 base from J, the gap between germline ends came to 12 bases. Per germline, CDR1 GTSNPN and CDR2 SVGIG (reference sequence). The CDR3 nucleotides read TGTGCCTGGAGTGTACCCTCTCCAGGGAACACTGAAGCTTTCTTT. Encoded protein: CAWSVPSPGNTEAFF. The whole variable domain, remainder taken from reference TRBV30 and TRBJ1-1, is SQTIHQWPATLVQPVGSPLSLECTVEGTSNPNLYWYRQAAGRGLQLLFYSVGIGQISSEVPQNLSASRPQDRQFILSSKKLLLSDSGFYLCAWSVPSPGNTEAFFGQGTRLTVV.

This clone showed up just a few times. For the CDR3, the DNA is TGCGCCAGCAGCTTCCTACCGGACAGCTCCTACGAGCAGTACTTC. Translating it yields CASSFLPDSSYEQYF. V is TRBV5-1 and J is TRBJ2-7; D possibly corresponds to TRBD1 (6 bases). CDR3 length: 15 residues. CDR1 is SGHRS, CDR2 YFSETQ, per germline. With 2 bases removed from V and 0 bases from J, the gap between germline ends came to 12 bases.

Here the CDR3 DNA reads TGTGCCAGCAGGGGACAAACGCAGCCCCAGCATTTT. As protein: CASRGQTQPQHF. This chain uses TRBV2 with TRBJ1-5, with D tentatively TRBD1 (6 bases). Trimming left V 6 bases short and J 7 bases short, with 10 bases between. Germline V lookup: CDR1 SNHLY, CDR2 FYNNEI. This CDR3 is built from 12 residues.

Only a few counts were recorded for this clone. The chain recombines TRBV30 with TRBJ2-3; D unresolved. The germline V gene has CDR1 GTSNPN and CDR2 SVGIG (reference sequence). Trimming took 0 bases from V and 8 from J, leaving 6 bases between them. CDR3 length: 11 amino acids. CDR3 DNA: TGTGCCTGGAGTGTACAGACTACGCAGTATTTT. This encodes CAWSVQTTQYF. Together with reference TRBV30 and TRBJ2-3, the CDR3 gives the full variable domain: SQTIHQWPATLVQPVGSPLSLECTVEGTSNPNLYWYRQAAGRGLQLLFYSVGIGQISSEVPQNLSASRPQDRQFILSSKKLLLSDSGFYLCAWSVQTTQYFGPGTRLTVL.

In its sample, this clone was seen once. This chain joins TRBV6-6 and TRBJ1-5, with D perhaps TRBD1 (5 bases). Germline V CDR1 and CDR2: MNHNY, SVGAGI (reference sequence). V was shortened by 7 bases and J by 6 bases, with 13 bases between the two germline ends. This CDR3 spans 13 amino acids. The CDR3 is CASIRGLGQPQHF. The CDR3 region has the DNA TGTGCCAGCATTCGGGGACTGGGTCAGCCCCAGCATTTT.

The chain has TRBV4-3 and TRBJ1-2, with TRBD1 identical over 7 bases. Germline CDR1 LGHNA, CDR2 YSLEER. The ends lost 0 bases at V and 0 bases at J; junction bases unmatched: 4. This CDR3 has 16 amino acids. Here the CDR3 DNA reads TGCGCCAGCAGCCAAGATGGGACAGAAACTAACTATGGCTACACCTTC. Encoded protein: CASSQDGTETNYGYTF.

This chain links TRBV30 with TRBJ1-1, with 7 positions matching TRBD1. CDR1 is GTSNPN and CDR2 is SVGIG in the germline V gene (reference sequence). The CDR3 is made up of 14 amino acids. Losses at the gene ends were 5 bases for V and 8 bases for J; bases not matched to a gene: 14. CDR3: CAWGRDSAGLEAFF. CDR3 bases: TGTGCCTGGGGCCGGGACAGTGCGGGCCTAGAAGCTTTCTTT.

This clone was recorded only once. The genes are TRBV30 and TRBJ1-5, with D perhaps TRBD1 (6 bases). Trimming shortened V by 1 base and J by 3 bases, and 10 bases separated the two germline ends. Germline CDR1 is GTSNPN and CDR2 is SVGIG (reference sequence). The CDR3 consists of 14 residues. The CDR3 protein is CAWSGTANNQPQHF. CDR3 nucleotides: TGTGCCTGGAGTGGGACAGCTAACAATCAGCCCCAGCATTTT.

The V and J genes are TRBV29-1 and TRBJ1-2, with 7 bases lining up with TRBD1. The V and J ends lost 8 bases and 4 bases, in that order; junction bases with no gene match: 10. The germline V gene encodes CDR1 SQVTM and CDR2 ANQGSEA. This CDR3 contains 13 residues. CDR3 region: CSSRDSESYGYTF. The CDR3 DNA is TGCAGCTCCCGGGACAGTGAATCCTATGGCTACACCTTC. The complete variable domain, with remaining parts taken from reference TRBV29-1 and TRBJ1-2, reads SAVISQKPSRDICQRGTSLTIQCQVDSQVTMMFWYRQQPGQSLTLIATANQGSEATYESGFVIDKFPISRPNLTFSTLTVSNMSPEDSSIYLCSSRDSESYGYTFGSGTRLTVV.

The chain joins TRBV6-5 to TRBJ1-5, with D hard to call. The CDR3 length is 14 residues. Trimming took off 6 bases at V and 1 base at J, with 10 bases between the two ends. Germline CDR1 is MNHEY and CDR2 is SVGAGI. CDR3 sequence: CASRTGGSNQPQHF. DNA of the CDR3: TGTGCCAGCAGGACCGGTGGGAGCAATCAGCCCCAGCATTTT.

The V gene is TRBV15, the J gene TRBJ2-2; D is undetermined. Germline assignment: CDR1 LNHNV and CDR2 YYDKDF (reference sequence). The CDR3 length is 13 residues. Trimming took 0 bases from V and 7 from J, leaving 6 bases between them. Written as DNA, the CDR3 is TGTGCCACCAGCAGAGATGCAGACGGGGAGCTGTTTTTT. Translation: CATSRDADGELFF.

J is TRBJ1-6 and V is TRBV5-4; D perhaps matches TRBD1 (5 bases). CDR1 SGHNT and CDR2 YYREEE come from the germline V gene (reference sequence). This CDR3 contains 14 residues. V was trimmed by 3 bases and J by 4 bases, leaving 8 bases between them. The CDR3 nucleotides are TGTGCCAGCAGCTCCCGGGGGTATAATTCACCCCTCCACTTT. It encodes CASSSRGYNSPLHF.

The genes are TRBV5-6 and TRBJ1-6; 8 nucleotides match TRBD1. The length of the CDR3 is 15 residues. Losses at the gene ends were 3 bases for V and 7 bases for J; bases not matched to a gene: 6. Germline CDR1 and CDR2: SGHDT and YYEEEE. CDR3 amino acids: CASSSRTGRNSPLHF. The DNA of the CDR3 is TGTGCCAGCAGCTCCCGGACAGGGCGAAATTCACCCCTCCACTTT.

In this sample, this clone turned up once. This sequence joins TRBV30 and TRBJ1-5, with D hard to call. Germline values: CDR1 GTSNPN, CDR2 SVGIG (reference sequence). The length of the CDR3 is 12 residues. Trimming removed 0 bases at V and 9 bases at J, with 9 bases between. In nucleotides, the CDR3 is TGTGCCTGGAGTGTAAATAATGGGCCCCAGCATTTT. This gives the protein CAWSVNNGPQHF.

The chain has TRBV9 and TRBJ1-1, with D unresolved. In germline, CDR1 is SGDLS, CDR2 YYNGEE. The CDR3 covers 13 residues. Trimming pared 4 bases from V and 1 base from J, leaving 8 bases between. CDR3 region: CASSRGGNTEAFF. CDR3 coding DNA: TGTGCCAGCAGCCGAGGAGGGAACACTGAAGCTTTCTTT.

This clone was detected a few times. This may come from a read error, since a much larger clone is one base off. V and J are TRBV19 and TRBJ1-4, with unresolved D. The V end was cut by 5 bases, the J end by 4 bases, with 14 bases between. The V gene's germline CDR1 is LNHDA and CDR2 SQIVND (reference sequence). This CDR3 has 15 residues. CDR3 sequence: CASSSRAANNEKLFF. The CDR3 nucleotides are TGTGCCAGTAGTTCGCGGGCAGCTAATAATGAAAAACTGTTTTTT.

The chain couples TRBV7-8 to TRBJ2-7; D is unresolved. Germline CDR1 SGHVS, CDR2 FQNEAQ. The CDR3 totals 12 residues. Trimming pared 0 bases from V and 4 bases from J, leaving 4 bases between. CDR3 protein: CASSLALYEQYF. CDR3 coding DNA: TGTGCCAGCAGCTTAGCGCTTTACGAGCAGTACTTC.

V gene TRBV7-6 combines with J gene TRBJ2-7; TRBD2 agrees at 8 bases. CDR3 length: 15 residues. From germline, CDR1 is SGHVS and CDR2 FNYEAQ. V was clipped by 1 base and J by 2 bases; unmatched bases: 4. CDR3 in DNA: TGTGCCAGCAGCTTAGGAGCGGGAGACCCCTACGAGCAGTACTTC. This translates into CASSLGAGDPYEQYF.

This chain links TRBV29-1 with TRBJ2-7; 7 nucleotides line up with TRBD1. From germline, CDR1 is SQVTM and CDR2 ANQGSEA. This CDR3 has 15 amino acids. Trimming at V came to 4 bases and at J to 3 bases, leaving 12 bases not matched to a gene. The CDR3 DNA follows: TGCAGCGTTGCCTTCGGGCAGGGGGAAAGCTACGAGCAGTACTTC. This gives the protein CSVAFGQGESYEQYF.

By proportion, this clone is medium-sized. The chain is built from TRBV7-2 and TRBJ2-2; 7 nucleotides agree with TRBD1. The CDR3 runs to 13 residues. The V gene end was trimmed by 6 bases and the J gene end by 9 bases; junction bases not matched to a gene: 7. Germline CDR1 reads SGHTA; CDR2 reads FQGNSA. CDR3: CASSTLGGRELFF. The DNA for the CDR3 is TGTGCCAGCAGTACCCTAGGGGGCCGGGAGCTGTTTTTT.

The chain recombines TRBV4-3 with TRBJ1-4; 12 bases map to TRBD1. The junction had 17 bases not matched to a gene; V was cut back by 4 bases and J by 2 bases. The CDR3 has 21 amino acids. From germline, CDR1 is LGHNA and CDR2 YSLEER. In nucleotides, the CDR3 is TGCGCCAGCAGCCGTCAGATCCCCGGGACAGGGGGCGCGGCGACTAATGAAAAACTGTTTTTT. As protein: CASSRQIPGTGGAATNEKLFF.

The chain recombines TRBV10-3 with TRBJ2-1; 9 bases align to TRBD2. The junction had 8 bases not matched to a gene; V was cut back by 3 bases and J by 2 bases. Germline-derived CDR1 and CDR2 are ENHRY and SYGVKD. This CDR3 has 17 residues. The CDR3 DNA reads as TGTGCCATCAGTGACGCTGTAGCGGGAGTCACCTACAATGAGCAGTTCTTC. Protein sequence: CAISDAVAGVTYNEQFF.

Only one count was recorded for this clone. This chain joins TRBV2 and TRBJ2-7, with 7 nucleotides matching TRBD1. Germline loops: CDR1 SNHLY, CDR2 FYNNEI. This CDR3 comprises 12 residues. J lost 2 bases, V lost 11 bases, and 6 bases had no gene match. The CDR3 region has the DNA TGTGCCGTCAGGGACAGACCCTACGAGCAGTACTTC. Amino acid sequence: CAVRDRPYEQYF.